This TCR beta chain derives from a study of blood T cell repertoires in COVID-19. On the study more broadly: Sites in the United States, Italy and Spain provided acute and convalescent COVID-19 samples. PBMCs, B-cell-depleted T cells, or T cells were the source of the cDNA or gDNA that made up the material.

Under the authors' procedure: Estimation of nucleated cell counts was performed using reference gene primer amplification. Profiling relied on immunoSEQ multiplex PCR, and the TCRdb table lists in-frame clones only, not all of them. From that table come the V and J calls and clone size; the DNA was used to work out D and trimming. The table includes roughly 260,000 clones, roughly 87% detected once. The CDR3 spans 16 residues. V shed 4 bases, J shed 7 bases, and the junction held 13 bases outside the gene matches. Germline lookup yields CDR1 LGHNA and CDR2 YSLEER. The sample was peripheral blood. The V gene is TRBV4-3, the J gene TRBJ1-2; 9 bases match TRBD1. The sequence was obtained from a woman aged 45-59 years who had recovered from COVID-19. CDR3 bases: TGCGCCAGCAGCCTAGACTCCGACAGGGGGGGCTTTGGCTACACCTTC. Translated, it gives CASSLDSDRGGFGYTF.